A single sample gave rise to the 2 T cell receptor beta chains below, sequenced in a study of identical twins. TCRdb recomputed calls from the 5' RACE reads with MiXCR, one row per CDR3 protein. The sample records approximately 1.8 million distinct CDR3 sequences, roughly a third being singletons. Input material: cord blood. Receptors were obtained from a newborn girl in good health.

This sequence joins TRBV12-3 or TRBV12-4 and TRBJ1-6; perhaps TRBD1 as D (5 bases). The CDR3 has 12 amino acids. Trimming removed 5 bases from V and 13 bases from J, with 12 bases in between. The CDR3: CASSPGTSPLHF. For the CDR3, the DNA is TGTGCCAGCAGTCCCGGGACTTCGCCCCTCCACTTT.

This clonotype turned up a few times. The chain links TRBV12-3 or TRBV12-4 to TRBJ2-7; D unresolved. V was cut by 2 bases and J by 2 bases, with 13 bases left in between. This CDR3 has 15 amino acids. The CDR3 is CASSLPYRAAYEQYF. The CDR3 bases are TGTGCCAGCAGTTTACCCTACAGAGCCGCCTACGAGCAGTACTTC.